The 25 T cell receptor beta chains given below trace back to one sample, sequenced in a study of blood T cells in healthy people across ages. It was with a sample-barcoded 5' primer and a J-beta primer mix that a second PCR of about 6 to 12 cycles was run. Each CDR3 protein gets one entry after TCRdb re-called the 5' RACE reads with MiXCR. This sample has under 2,000,000 distinct CDR3 sequences; 49% occur once, and the top ten carry over 2%. The sample consisted of blood. These receptors were taken from a woman aged 40 to 55 in good health.

This clonotype turned up a few times. The genes are TRBV7-2 and TRBJ2-1; TRBD2 might be the D (5 bases). Germline V gene lookup returns CDR1 SGHTA and CDR2 FQGNSA. Trimming stripped 5 bases from V and 3 bases from J, with 14 bases between. This CDR3 is 15 amino acids long. DNA of the CDR3: TGTGCCAGCAGCCGCCGGGATCGGGGCTACAATGAGCAGTTCTTC. It encodes CASSRRDRGYNEQFF.

Worth noting for this clonotype: A junction end diverges from the germline sequence, so it may reflect a read error. V and J are TRBV3-1 and TRBJ1-1, with TRBD1 matching 7 bases. The CDR3 covers 14 residues. Germline V gives CDR1 LGHDT, CDR2 YNNKEL (reference sequence). The CDR3 coding sequence is TGCGCCAGCAGACAAGGGACAGAGAACACTGAAGCTTTCTTT. Translation gives CASRQGTENTEAFF.

This clonotype was found once. The chain joins TRBV28 to TRBJ2-5; 7 bases match TRBD2. TRBJ2-7 explains the end of the DNA better; the J call may be wrong. The CDR3 length is 16 residues. Looked up from germline, CDR1 is MDHEN and CDR2 is SYDVKM. The CDR3 spells CASSLSRLGGSSEQYF. The CDR3, as DNA: TGTGCCAGCAGTTTATCCCGTCTGGGGGGGTCATCCGAGCAGTACTTC.

The V and J genes are TRBV6-5 and TRBJ2-7, with a tentative D call TRBD2 (5 bases). Germline CDR1 reads MNHEY; CDR2 reads SVGAGI. The CDR3 runs to 12 residues. Trimming removed 9 bases from V and 9 bases from J, with 18 bases in between. The CDR3 region is CASKSTAGVQYF. The CDR3 DNA is TGTGCCAGTAAATCGACTGCCGGGGTGCAGTACTTC.

V gene TRBV28 combines with J gene TRBJ1-2; the match to TRBD1 covers 8 bases. This CDR3 spans 14 amino acids. Trimming took 11 bases from V and 8 from J; bases not matched to a gene: 16. CDR1 is MDHEN, CDR2 SYDVKM, per germline. CDR3 sequence reads: CAAGPGRGLRGYTF. The CDR3 bases are TGTGCCGCCGGCCCGGGCAGGGGGCTAAGGGGCTACACCTTC.

The J gene is TRBJ1-2, the V gene TRBV25-1; D uncertain. Trimming took 7 bases from V and 0 from J, leaving 9 bases between them. CDR1 and CDR2 (germline): MGHDK, SYGVNS. The CDR3 contains 13 residues. CDR3 region: CASTAGANYGYTF. DNA for the CDR3: TGTGCCAGCACCGCAGGAGCTAACTATGGCTACACCTTC.

This clonotype came up a few times. The CDR3 loop reads CASSLFLAADTQYF. The CDR3 region has the DNA TGTGCCAGCAGCTTATTTCTAGCAGCAGATACGCAGTATTTT. The chain is built from TRBV13 and TRBJ2-3, with a possible D match to TRBD2 (5 bases). This CDR3 contains 14 residues. CDR1 and CDR2 (germline): PRHDT, FYEKMQ (reference sequence). Trimming stripped 2 bases from V and 4 bases from J, with 10 bases between. The full variable domain, completed using reference TRBV13 and TRBJ2-3, is AAGVIQSPRHLIKEKRETATLKCYPIPRHDTVYWYQQGPGQDPQFLISFYEKMQSDKGSIPDRFSAQQFSDYHSELNMSSLELGDSALYFCASSLFLAADTQYFGPGTRLTVL.

This clonotype was observed a handful of times. This sequence joins TRBV20-1 and TRBJ2-3; TRBD2 might be the D (6 bases). The V end lost 7 bases, the J end lost 1 base, and 18 bases lay between the germline ends. This CDR3 spans 15 amino acids. Germline V gene data show CDR1 as DFQATT and CDR2 as SNEGSKA (reference sequence). CDR3 nucleotides: TGCAGTGTCCCATGGCGGGGAGTTGGCACAGATACGCAGTATTTT. Its translation is CSVPWRGVGTDTQYF.

The genes are TRBV9 and TRBJ2-3; 10 nucleotides line up with TRBD2. The V gene's germline CDR1 is SGDLS and CDR2 YYNGEE. Trimming cost V 0 bases and J 8 bases; bases outside gene matches: 6. The CDR3 contains 15 residues. The CDR3 protein is CASSVVTSGAGTQYF. The CDR3, as DNA: TGTGCCAGCAGCGTAGTCACTAGCGGGGCAGGTACGCAGTATTTT.

This clonotype was seen only once. CDR3 loop: CASSLAQGRNEQFF. The CDR3 DNA is TGCGCCAGCAGCTTGGCCCAGGGAAGGAATGAGCAGTTCTTC. This chain joins TRBV5-1 and TRBJ2-1, with a possible D match to TRBD1 (5 bases). V was shortened by 0 bases and J by 7 bases, with 11 bases between the two germline ends. The CDR3 runs 14 residues. Germline CDR1 is SGHRS and CDR2 is YFSETQ.

This clonotype appeared many times. The chain carries TRBV29-1 and TRBJ2-5; 8 bases match TRBD1. Per the germline V gene, CDR1 is SQVTM and CDR2 is ANQGSEA. With 4 bases clipped from V and 2 bases from J, the junction kept 3 bases outside the gene matches. This CDR3 contains 13 residues. CDR3: CSVGQGPQETQYF. CDR3 in DNA: TGCAGCGTTGGACAGGGGCCTCAAGAGACCCAGTACTTC.

The genes are TRBV7-2 and TRBJ2-5, with TRBD1 as a possible D gene (6 bases). The CDR3 extends over 13 amino acids. Germline V lookup: CDR1 SGHTA, CDR2 FQGNSA. Trimming shortened V by 1 base and J by 7 bases, and 10 bases separated the two germline ends. The CDR3 nucleotides are TGTGCCAGCAGCTTAGAGGGGGTCTCGACCCAGTACTTC. This gives the protein CASSLEGVSTQYF.

The chain has TRBV11-2 and TRBJ1-2; the D is unclear. The CDR3 totals 16 residues. The V gene's germline CDR1 is SGHAT and CDR2 FQNNGV. V was cut by 1 base and J by 7 bases, with 19 bases left in between. The CDR3 reads CASSLVLAAPASGYTF. DNA of the CDR3: TGTGCCAGCAGCTTAGTCTTAGCGGCCCCAGCCTCTGGCTACACCTTC.

The sample holds a few counts of this clonotype. The gene calls are TRBV5-1 and TRBJ2-1; 13 nucleotides line up with TRBD2. J was trimmed by 2 bases and V by 1 base; bases with no gene match: 3. The CDR3 runs 17 residues. CDR1 is SGHRS, CDR2 YFSETQ, per germline. The CDR3 reads CASSLWTSGGTYNEQFF. DNA of the CDR3: TGCGCCAGCAGCTTGTGGACTAGCGGGGGCACCTACAATGAGCAGTTCTTC. The full variable domain, in which reference TRBV5-1 and TRBJ2-1 provide the parts outside the CDR3, is KAGVTQTPRYLIKTRGQQVTLSCSPISGHRSVSWYQQTPGQGLQFLFEYFSETQRNKGNFPGRFSGRQFSNSRSEMNVSTLELGDSALYLCASSLWTSGGTYNEQFFGPGTRLTVL.

The chain recombines TRBV9 with TRBJ1-1; tentatively, D is TRBD1 (6 bases). V lost 3 bases and J 0 bases, leaving 15 bases between the germline ends. The CDR3 is made up of 16 amino acids. Germline V lookup: CDR1 SGDLS, CDR2 YYNGEE. This chain's CDR3 is CASSGEGRGLNTEAFF. The CDR3 bases are TGTGCCAGCAGCGGGGAGGGTCGGGGGCTGAACACTGAAGCTTTCTTT.

The J gene is TRBJ2-3, the V gene TRBV20-1; 12 nucleotides agree with TRBD2. The CDR3 loop spans 17 amino acids. Germline V gene lookup returns CDR1 DFQATT and CDR2 SNEGSKA (reference sequence). Germline trimming cut 3 bases from V and 4 bases from J; bases unmatched to any gene: 11. The CDR3 region is CSASFLAGGILADTQYF. CDR3 DNA sequence: TGCAGTGCTAGTTTTCTAGCGGGGGGGATTTTAGCAGATACGCAGTATTTT.

V is TRBV5-1 and J is TRBJ2-7; the D is unclear. Trimming removed 4 bases from V and 3 bases from J, with 11 bases in between. The CDR3 contains 13 residues. Germline lookup yields CDR1 SGHRS and CDR2 YFSETQ. CDR3 coding DNA: TGCGCCAGCAGCCCCGTCCCCCTCTACGAGCAGTACTTC. Its protein is CASSPVPLYEQYF.

About this clonotype itself: Mismatch with germline at one junction end may stem from a read error. The chain links TRBV27 to TRBJ2-5; no reliable D call. The CDR3 loop spans 14 amino acids. Germline-derived CDR1 and CDR2 are MNHEY and SMNVEV (reference sequence). CDR3 residues: CASSLSNRQEAQYF. The CDR3 nucleotides are TGTGCCAGCAGTTTATCAAACCGACAAGAGGCCCAGTACTTC.

The V and J genes are TRBV27 and TRBJ1-2, with 8 bases fitting TRBD1. Germline V gene data show CDR1 as MNHEY and CDR2 as SMNVEV (reference sequence). The CDR3 extends over 15 amino acids. The V segment lost 3 bases and the J segment 8 bases; nucleotides outside the gene matches: 11. DNA for the CDR3: TGTGCCAGCAGTTTCCTACCCAGGGGGCTAGACGGCTACACCTTC. As protein: CASSFLPRGLDGYTF.

The chain uses TRBV12-5 and TRBJ2-1, with 9 bases matching TRBD2. CDR3 size: 11 residues. CDR1 LGHNT and CDR2 FRNRAP come from the germline V gene. The V gene end was trimmed by 8 bases and the J gene end by 12 bases; junction bases not matched to a gene: 5. The CDR3 loop is CASTSGGSQFF. Written as DNA, the CDR3 is TGTGCTAGTACGAGCGGGGGGTCGCAGTTCTTC.

This clonotype came up a few times. The rearrangement links TRBV4-2 to TRBJ2-7; perhaps TRBD2 as D (6 bases). The J call may be mistaken, given a closer DNA end match to TRBJ2-5. This CDR3 has 13 residues. Germline V gene lookup returns CDR1 LGHNA and CDR2 YNFKEQ. The CDR3 DNA reads as TGTGCCAGCAGCCAAGAAGGCGGGGTGACCCAGTACTTC. This sequence encodes CASSQEGGVTQYF.

This chain joins TRBV7-9 and TRBJ2-1; a possible D gene is TRBD2 (5 bases). The CDR3 contains 16 residues. Between the trimmed V and J ends, which lost 3 bases and 4 bases, there was a span of 16 bases. Per the germline V gene, CDR1 is SEHNR and CDR2 is FQNEAQ (reference sequence). The DNA of the CDR3 is TGTGCCAGCAGCTTCATCAGACGGGGTGTGTACAATGAGCAGTTCTTC. Translation gives CASSFIRRGVYNEQFF.

The V call is TRBV5-1, the J call TRBJ2-5; TRBD2 aligns across 8 bases. Per germline, CDR1 SGHRS and CDR2 YFSETQ. This CDR3 contains 16 residues. With V trimmed by 4 bases and J by 4 bases, 12 bases remained unmatched. CDR3 region: CASSQMGLVVGETQYF. CDR3 coding DNA: TGCGCCAGCAGCCAGATGGGACTAGTCGTCGGAGAGACCCAGTACTTC.

This clonotype was picked up many times. This chain connects TRBV12-3 or TRBV12-4 to TRBJ2-7; unclear D gene. This CDR3 has 11 amino acids. V was cut by 5 bases and J by 3 bases, with 5 bases left in between. CDR3 amino acids: CASSTVYEQYF. The CDR3 region has the DNA TGTGCCAGCAGTACAGTCTACGAGCAGTACTTC.

V is TRBV7-2 and J is TRBJ2-3, with 8 bases aligning to TRBD2. Germline-derived CDR1 and CDR2 are SGHTA and FQGNSA. J gave up 5 bases and V 4 bases, and 5 bases lay outside the gene matches. The CDR3 has 14 residues. The CDR3 region is CASSSRAGGDTQYF. In nucleotides, the CDR3 is TGTGCCAGCAGCTCCCGGGCGGGGGGAGATACGCAGTATTTT.